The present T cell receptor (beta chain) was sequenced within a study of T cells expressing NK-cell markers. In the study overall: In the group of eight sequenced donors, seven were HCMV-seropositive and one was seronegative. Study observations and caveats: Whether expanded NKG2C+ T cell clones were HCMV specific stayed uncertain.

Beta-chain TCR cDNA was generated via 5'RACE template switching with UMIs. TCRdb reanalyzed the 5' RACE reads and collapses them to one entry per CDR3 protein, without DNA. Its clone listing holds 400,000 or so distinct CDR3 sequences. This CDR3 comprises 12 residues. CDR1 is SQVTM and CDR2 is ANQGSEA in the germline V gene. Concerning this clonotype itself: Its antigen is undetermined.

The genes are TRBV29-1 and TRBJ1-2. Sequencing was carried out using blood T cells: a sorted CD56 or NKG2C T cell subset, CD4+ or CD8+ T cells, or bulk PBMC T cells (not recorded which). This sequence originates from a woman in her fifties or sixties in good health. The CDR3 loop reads CSVEVGGGGYTF.